This T cell receptor (beta chain) originates from a study of T-cell memory formation after mild COVID-19. In TCRdb, the 5' RACE reads were re-called with MiXCR into one record per CDR3 protein. Of hundreds of thousands of distinct CDR3 sequences listed, around 17% are singletons. The CDR3 sequence is 15 residues long. Germline-derived CDR1 and CDR2 are SGDLS and YYNGEE. Trimming removed 4 bases from V and 2 bases from J; junction bases left unmatched: 4. This clonotype was observed at least ten times. Its antigen is still unknown. Study conclusions and caveats: Contracting clones from day 15 to 85 showed balanced CD4/CD8; later expanders favored CD4+. Memory cells collected pre-infection included some clones that later responded, suggesting cross-reactive memory joined. Specificity for SARS-CoV-2 was not confirmed among the second-wave clones peaking on day 37.

The specimen was PBMCs or a T cell subset sorted from them (not recorded which). The V and J genes are TRBV9 and TRBJ2-1; TRBD2 agrees at 9 bases. The sequence came from a young man who had mild COVID-19 (a few samples of this study predate the infection). Cell type and time point are not known. Here the CDR3 reads CASSLSGGPYNEQFF. CDR3 in DNA: TGTGCCAGCAGCCTTAGCGGGGGTCCCTACAATGAGCAGTTCTTC.